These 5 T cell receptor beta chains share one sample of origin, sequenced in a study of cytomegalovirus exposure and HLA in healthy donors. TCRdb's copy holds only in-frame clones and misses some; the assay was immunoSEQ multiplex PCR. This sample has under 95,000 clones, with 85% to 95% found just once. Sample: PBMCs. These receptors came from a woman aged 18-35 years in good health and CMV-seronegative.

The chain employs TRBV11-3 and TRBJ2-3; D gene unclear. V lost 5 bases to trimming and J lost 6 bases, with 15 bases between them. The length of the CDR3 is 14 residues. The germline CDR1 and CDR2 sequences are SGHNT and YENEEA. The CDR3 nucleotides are TGTGCCAGCAGCCCCCCCTACTCGGTGGATACGCAGTATTTT. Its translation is CASSPPYSVDTQYF.

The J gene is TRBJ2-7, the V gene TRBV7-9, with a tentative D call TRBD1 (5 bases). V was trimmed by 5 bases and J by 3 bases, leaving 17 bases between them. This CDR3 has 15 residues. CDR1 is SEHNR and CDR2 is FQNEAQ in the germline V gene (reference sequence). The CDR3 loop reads CASSTARQGHYEQYF. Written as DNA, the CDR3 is TGTGCCAGCAGCACGGCGCGCCAGGGCCACTACGAGCAGTACTTC.

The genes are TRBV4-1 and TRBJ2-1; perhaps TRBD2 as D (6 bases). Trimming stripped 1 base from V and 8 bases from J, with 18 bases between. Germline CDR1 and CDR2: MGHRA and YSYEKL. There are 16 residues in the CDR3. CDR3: CASSQVTGVLSDEQFF. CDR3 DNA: TGCGCCAGCAGCCAAGTAACGGGAGTCTTGTCCGATGAGCAGTTCTTC.

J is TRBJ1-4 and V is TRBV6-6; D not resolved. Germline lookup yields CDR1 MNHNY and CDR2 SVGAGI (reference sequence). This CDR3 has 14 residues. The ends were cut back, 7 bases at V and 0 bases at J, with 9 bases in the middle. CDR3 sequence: CASMGLATNEKLFF. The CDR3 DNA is TGTGCCAGCATGGGCCTTGCAACTAATGAAAAACTGTTTTTT.

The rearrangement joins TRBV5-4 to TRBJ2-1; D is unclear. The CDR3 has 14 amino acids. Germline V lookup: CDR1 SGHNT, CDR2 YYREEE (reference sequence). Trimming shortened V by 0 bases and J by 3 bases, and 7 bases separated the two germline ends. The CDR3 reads CASSLDFLYNEQFF. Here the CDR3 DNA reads TGTGCCAGCAGCTTGGATTTCCTCTACAATGAGCAGTTCTTC.